This T cell receptor beta chain was obtained from a study of T-cell memory formation after mild COVID-19. Broader study findings: Whereas later expanders leaned CD4+, clones contracting day 15 to 85 showed a balanced CD4/CD8 makeup. Most CD4+ clones that shrank were in CM and EM, while CD8+ ones turned up in EMRA.

Ten or more counts support this clonotype. The antigen is undetermined. 5'RACE with constant-segment primers built TCRalpha and TCRbeta cDNA libraries with UMIs. TCRdb independently ran MiXCR on the 5' RACE reads; one entry per CDR3 protein. The sample shows roughly 310,000 distinct CDR3 sequences, roughly 15% of them seen only once. This CDR3 comprises 15 residues. Germline loops: CDR1 MNHEY, CDR2 SMNVEV (reference sequence). Deletions cut 7 bases from V and 4 bases from J, with 19 bases between. The sequenced sample consisted of PBMCs or a T cell subset sorted from them (not recorded which). The rearrangement links TRBV27 to TRBJ1-2; D not certain. The sequence derives from a man aged 18 to 30 who had mild COVID-19 (a few samples of this study predate the infection). Cell type and time point are not known. The CDR3 loop reads CASTNYTVPRYGYTF. The CDR3 coding sequence is TGTGCCAGCACGAATTACACCGTACCGCGCTATGGCTACACCTTC.